This T cell receptor (beta chain) came from a study of T cell responses to AZD1222 COVID-19 vaccine. General study points: Once two AZD1222 doses were given, Spike-specific TCR breadth and depth went up. Spike was spanned by vaccine-associated CD4 TCRs, which were dominant at 160-218 and 743-854. It was only after the peak T cell response that any repertoires were sampled.

The ends were cut back, 6 bases at V and 10 bases at J, with 16 bases in the middle. The CDR3 is 13 residues long. Looked up from germline, CDR1 is SNHLY and CDR2 is FYNNEI. Assay: immunoSEQ multiplex PCR; the TCRdb copy retains only in-frame clones and omits some. The sample contains fewer than 120,000 clones, roughly 87% of which appear only once. As regards this clone: Its antigen remains unidentified.

The source material was peripheral blood, sampled on day 0 of AZD1222 vaccination. This chain joins TRBV2 and TRBJ2-1; a weak D match, TRBD1 (6 bases). The source of this sequence is an adult in good health. The CDR3 DNA reads as TGTGCCAGCAGCGATAACAGGGTGGGGGAGCAGTTCTTC. Encoded protein: CASSDNRVGEQFF.